One sample yielded the 24 T cell receptor beta chains listed below, sequenced in a study of shared clonotypes between healthy human individuals. Terminally differentiated effector memory CD45RA+ cells were excluded from the naive CD8 cells, which were CD45RO-negative and positively selected for CCR7. TCRdb's table, derived via immunoSEQ multiplex PCR, lists solely in-frame clones and lacks some. In the table there are some 2 million clones, roughly 95% of which are singletons. The sequencing sample was made of naive CD8+ T cells sorted from blood. These receptors all stem from a young man in good health.

The chain has TRBV27 and TRBJ2-3; no reliable D call. V lost 2 bases and J 6 bases, leaving 12 bases between the germline ends. The CDR3 runs to 14 residues. In germline, CDR1 is MNHEY, CDR2 SMNVEV (reference sequence). CDR3 DNA sequence: TGTGCCAGCAGTTTAGTACCACTGGGGGATACGCAGTATTTT. It yields the protein CASSLVPLGDTQYF.

The chain is built from TRBV6-5 and TRBJ2-1, with D possibly TRBD2 on 7 matching bases. The CDR3 totals 16 residues. Trimming took 4 bases from V and 2 from J, leaving 15 bases between them. Germline V gene sequence: CDR1 MNHEY, CDR2 SVGAGI. The DNA of the CDR3 is TGTGCCAGCAGTTCCTCGGGGGCGGGGGCCTACAATGAGCAGTTCTTC. Its protein product is CASSSSGAGAYNEQFF.

The chain joins TRBV27 to TRBJ2-3; D is uncertain. V lost 4 bases and J 0 bases, leaving 8 bases between the germline ends. The CDR3 runs 14 residues. Germline CDR1 and CDR2: MNHEY and SMNVEV (reference sequence). For the CDR3, the DNA is TGTGCCAGCAGTTCTTTAGCAAGCACAGATACGCAGTATTTT. The encoded protein is CASSSLASTDTQYF.

J is TRBJ2-1 and V is TRBV27; 8 bases map to TRBD2. V trimming: 5 bases; J trimming: 6 bases; junction bases outside the gene matches: 9. This CDR3 comprises 15 residues. CDR1 is MNHEY, CDR2 SMNVEV, per germline (reference sequence). The chain's CDR3 is CASSHPGREANEQFF. The CDR3 DNA reads TGTGCCAGCAGTCACCCTGGGCGGGAGGCCAATGAGCAGTTCTTC.

This clone turned up a few times. The rearrangement uses TRBV4-1 and TRBJ1-3, with D perhaps matching TRBD1 (5 bases). The V end was cut by 0 bases, the J end by 2 bases, with 8 bases between. The CDR3 sequence is 15 residues long. Germline CDR1 is MGHRA and CDR2 is YSYEKL. DNA for the CDR3: TGCGCCAGCAGCCAAGACGCCAGGGCTGGAAACACCATATATTTT. Its translation: CASSQDARAGNTIYF.

The CDR3 DNA reads as TGCGCCAGCAGCTTGGTAATGGGGGATCTGGACGAAGCGAAAGCTTTCTTT. Translating it yields CASSLVMGDLDEAKAFF. The chain joins TRBV5-1 to TRBJ1-1; a weak D match, TRBD1 (5 bases). The germline gives CDR1 SGHRS, CDR2 YFSETQ. Trimming left V 0 bases short and J 9 bases short, with 24 bases between. The CDR3 is 17 amino acids. Based on the CDR3 plus reference TRBV5-1 and TRBJ1-1, the full variable domain is KAGVTQTPRYLIKTRGQQVTLSCSPISGHRSVSWYQQTPGQGLQFLFEYFSETQRNKGNFPGRFSGRQFSNSRSEMNVSTLELGDSALYLCASSLVMGDLDEAKAFFGQGTRLTVV.

The rearrangement uses TRBV21-1 and TRBJ1-1. TRBV21-1 is assigned pseudogene status. The CDR3 has 15 residues. The CDR3 loop reads CASRLGDPLNTEAFF. CDR3 in DNA: TGTGCCAGCAGGCTCGGGGACCCCCTAAACACTGAAGCTTTCTTT.

The chain joins TRBV11-2 to TRBJ1-1; TRBD1 might be the D (5 bases). Trimming pared 5 bases from V and 2 bases from J, leaving 12 bases between. Germline loops: CDR1 SGHAT, CDR2 FQNNGV. The CDR3 covers 14 residues. CDR3 sequence reads: CASSQGTFNTEAFF. Written as DNA, the CDR3 is TGTGCCAGCAGCCAAGGGACTTTTAACACTGAAGCTTTCTTT.

This chain connects TRBV19 to TRBJ1-2; no clear D. The CDR3 sequence is 12 residues long. The germline gives CDR1 LNHDA, CDR2 SQIVND (reference sequence). V shed 6 bases and J shed 4 bases, with 9 bases lying between them. The CDR3 region has the DNA TGTGCCAGTAGGGTGATCGGCTATGGCTACACCTTC. Its translation: CASRVIGYGYTF.

The V gene is TRBV6-5, the J gene TRBJ2-7; 11 bases are a match to TRBD1. This CDR3 is 14 amino acids long. Germline values: CDR1 MNHEY, CDR2 SVGAGI. After removal of 5 bases from V and 3 bases from J, the junction contained 3 bases not matched to a gene. The CDR3 reads CASSTGQGDYEQYF. CDR3 DNA: TGTGCCAGCAGTACGGGACAGGGGGACTACGAGCAGTACTTC.

The chain couples TRBV2 to TRBJ2-7, with 10 bases aligning to TRBD2. CDR1 SNHLY and CDR2 FYNNEI come from the germline V gene. The J segment lost 3 bases and the V segment lost 9 bases, leaving 2 bases of the junction unmatched. The CDR3 consists of 12 residues. The CDR3: CASGLADYEQYF. CDR3 nucleotide sequence: TGTGCCAGTGGACTAGCGGACTACGAGCAGTACTTC.

This chain joins TRBV15 and TRBJ2-1, with a weak D call TRBD2 (6 bases). V was pared by 1 base and J by 4 bases, with 11 bases between. Germline CDR1 and CDR2: LNHNV and YYDKDF (reference sequence). The CDR3 contains 15 residues. CDR3 nucleotide sequence: TGTGCCACCAGCAGAGCTATGGAGGGATACAATGAGCAGTTCTTC. This encodes CATSRAMEGYNEQFF.

The gene calls are TRBV15 and TRBJ2-5; D possibly matches TRBD1 or TRBD2 (5 bases each). This CDR3 is 16 amino acids long. Trimming stripped 0 bases from V and 0 bases from J, with 11 bases between. Germline CDR1 LNHNV, CDR2 YYDKDF (reference sequence). The CDR3 loop is CATSRDGRGDQETQYF. CDR3 coding DNA: TGTGCCACCAGCAGAGATGGAAGAGGGGACCAAGAGACCCAGTACTTC.

The rearrangement joins TRBV4-2 to TRBJ2-7, with 12 bases fitting TRBD2. Trimming at V came to 0 bases and at J to 4 bases, leaving 4 bases not matched to a gene. CDR1 LGHNA and CDR2 YNFKEQ come from the germline V gene. The CDR3 has 16 amino acids. The chain's CDR3 is CASSQDDLAGGYEQYF. DNA for the CDR3: TGTGCCAGCAGCCAAGACGACCTAGCGGGGGGGTACGAGCAGTACTTC.

The genes are TRBV29-1 and TRBJ2-1, with 14 bases lining up with TRBD2. The trim removed 6 bases at V and 6 bases at J, leaving 10 bases unmatched. The V gene's germline CDR1 is SQVTM and CDR2 ANQGSEA. The CDR3 length is 16 residues. The CDR3 region is CSVAGTSGSLLNEQFF. The CDR3, as DNA: TGCAGCGTCGCCGGGACTAGCGGGAGCCTGCTCAATGAGCAGTTCTTC.

V usage is TRBV19 and J usage is TRBJ1-1; D is unclear. Germline CDR1 and CDR2: LNHDA and SQIVND (reference sequence). This CDR3 has 14 residues. V lost 5 bases and J lost 0, with 10 bases in between. The CDR3 sequence is CASSEGRVNTEAFF. The CDR3 bases are TGTGCCAGTAGTGAGGGCCGAGTGAACACTGAAGCTTTCTTT.

This clone has just one count. Since a much larger clone is just one base distant, this may be a read error. The identical CDR3 is also encoded by other nucleotide sequences in the sample. The chain couples TRBV7-6 to TRBJ2-7; D ambiguous. Germline CDR1 reads SGHVS; CDR2 reads FNYEAQ. Trimming stripped 1 base from V and 5 bases from J, with 3 bases between. The CDR3 spans 11 residues. The CDR3 DNA follows: TGTGCCAGCAGCTTAGGGAACGAGCAGTACTTC. It yields the protein CASSLGNEQYF.

The chain couples TRBV10-1 to TRBJ2-1, with TRBD2 matching 8 bases. The CDR3 contains 16 residues. After removal of 0 bases from V and 2 bases from J, the junction contained 3 bases not matched to a gene. Germline loops: CDR1 WNHNN, CDR2 SYGVQD (reference sequence). The CDR3 DNA reads as TGCGCCAGCAGTGAGTCGGCAGCGGGAGCCTACAATGAGCAGTTCTTC. It is translated as CASSESAAGAYNEQFF.

The chain joins TRBV5-6 to TRBJ2-7; D ambiguous. The CDR3 is made up of 12 amino acids. CDR1 and CDR2 from the germline V gene are SGHDT and YYEEEE. Deletions cut 3 bases from V and 7 bases from J, with 11 bases between. As DNA, the CDR3 is TGTGCCAGCAGCTACTTTAGTCGGGAGCAGTACTTC. Its translation: CASSYFSREQYF. Full variable domain (outside the CDR3, taken from reference TRBV5-6 and TRBJ2-7): DAGVTQSPTHLIKTRGQQVTLRCSPKSGHDTVSWYQQALGQGPQFIFQYYEEEERQRGNFPDRFSGHQFPNYSSELNVNALLLGDSALYLCASSYFSREQYFGPGTRLTVT.

The table lists this clone with a count of one. V is TRBV7-6 and J is TRBJ1-1; 7 nucleotides line up with TRBD1. CDR1 SGHVS and CDR2 FNYEAQ come from the germline V gene. V lost 2 bases, J lost 1 base, and 1 base stayed unmatched. This CDR3 is 14 amino acids long. The CDR3: CASSLRDRNTEAFF. Here the CDR3 DNA reads TGTGCCAGCAGCTTAAGGGACAGGAACACTGAAGCTTTCTTT.

The chain is built from TRBV13 and TRBJ2-7; 7 nucleotides agree with TRBD2. The J segment lost 6 bases and the V segment lost 5 bases, leaving 4 bases of the junction unmatched. This CDR3 has 12 amino acids. The germline V gene has CDR1 PRHDT and CDR2 FYEKMQ (reference sequence). The DNA of the CDR3 is TGTGCCAGCAGCCCCGGGACTACCGAGCAGTACTTC. The encoded protein is CASSPGTTEQYF.

This rearrangement joins TRBV19 to TRBJ2-7; D remains unclear. The CDR3 has 13 amino acids. The germline V and J ends were trimmed by 3 bases and 6 bases, with 12 bases remaining between them. The germline V gene has CDR1 LNHDA and CDR2 SQIVND (reference sequence). The CDR3 nucleotides read TGTGCCAGTAGTATCGGAATTCAGAGCGAGCAGTACTTC. It yields the protein CASSIGIQSEQYF. Filled out from reference TRBV19 and TRBJ2-7, the complete variable domain reads DGGITQSPKYLFRKEGQNVTLSCEQNLNHDAMYWYRQDPGQGLRLIYYSQIVNDFQKGDIAEGYSVSREKKESFPLTVTSAQKNPTAFYLCASSIGIQSEQYFGPGTRLTVT.

This chain joins TRBV15 and TRBJ2-5; TRBD2 aligns across 10 bases. With V trimmed by 8 bases and J by 8 bases, 11 bases remained unmatched. Germline assignment: CDR1 LNHNV and CDR2 YYDKDF (reference sequence). This CDR3 spans 14 amino acids. CDR3 loop: CATAPRGLARTQYF. CDR3 nucleotides: TGTGCCACCGCCCCACGGGGACTAGCGAGAACCCAGTACTTC.

This sequence joins TRBV11-2 and TRBJ2-5, with 8 nucleotides matching TRBD2. In germline, CDR1 is SGHAT, CDR2 FQNNGV. Trimming took 1 base from V and 0 from J; bases not matched to a gene: 4. This CDR3 has 16 amino acids. The CDR3 DNA follows: TGTGCCAGCAGCTTAGGGGCTAGCGGGTACCAAGAGACCCAGTACTTC. Encoded protein: CASSLGASGYQETQYF. Full variable domain (missing parts from reference TRBV11-2 and TRBJ2-5): EAGVAQSPRYKIIEKRQSVAFWCNPISGHATLYWYQQILGQGPKLLIQFQNNGVVDDSQLPKDRFSAERLKGVDSTLKIQPAKLEDSAVYLCASSLGASGYQETQYFGPGTRLLVL.